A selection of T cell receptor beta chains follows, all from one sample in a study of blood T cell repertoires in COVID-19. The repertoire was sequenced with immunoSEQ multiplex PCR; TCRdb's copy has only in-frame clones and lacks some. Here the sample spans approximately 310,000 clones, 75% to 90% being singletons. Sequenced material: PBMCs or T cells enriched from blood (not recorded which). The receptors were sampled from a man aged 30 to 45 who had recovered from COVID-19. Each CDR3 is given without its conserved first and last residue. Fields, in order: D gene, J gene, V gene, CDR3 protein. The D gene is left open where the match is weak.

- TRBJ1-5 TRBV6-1 ASSLGGKRAQH
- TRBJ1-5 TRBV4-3 ASSQDGGDQPQH
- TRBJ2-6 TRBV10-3 AISDRAGANVLT
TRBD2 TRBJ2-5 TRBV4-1 ASSHPGLAGGPGRETQY
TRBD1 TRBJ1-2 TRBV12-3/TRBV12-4 ATRDRGHGYT
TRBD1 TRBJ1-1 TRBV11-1 ASSPNPGQGTEAF
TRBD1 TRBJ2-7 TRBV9 ASSAANRGSWWEQY
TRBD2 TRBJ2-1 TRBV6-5 ASRMRGKNEQF
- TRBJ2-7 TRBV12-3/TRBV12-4 ASSSGDEQY
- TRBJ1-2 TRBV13 ATLRRGGYGYT
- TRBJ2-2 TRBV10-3 AISESTYPGGELF
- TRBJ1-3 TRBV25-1 ASSVLTAGNTIY
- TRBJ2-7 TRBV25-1 ASSEQGPYEQY
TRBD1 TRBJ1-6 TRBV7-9 ASSSRQGSTNSPLH
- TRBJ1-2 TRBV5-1 ASSSTGRGLNYGYT
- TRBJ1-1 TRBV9 ASSVTDGFVLNTEAF
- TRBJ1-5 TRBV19 ASSIAWQNQPQH
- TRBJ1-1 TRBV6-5 ASSKGQNTEAF
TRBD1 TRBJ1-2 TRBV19 ASSTKTGYGYT
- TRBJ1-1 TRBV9 ASSSRTEAF
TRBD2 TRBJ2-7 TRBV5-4 ASSQSGGGLTYEQY
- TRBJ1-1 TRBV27 ASSLDGTLTGAF
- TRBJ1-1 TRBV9 ASSATGHGDTEAF
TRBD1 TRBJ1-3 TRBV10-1 ASGTGETGNTIY
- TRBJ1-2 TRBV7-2 ASSFLARDYGYT
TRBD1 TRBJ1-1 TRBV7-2 ASSSTRAGGGTEAF
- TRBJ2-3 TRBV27 ASKLQGIEGTDTQY
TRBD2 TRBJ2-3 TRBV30 AWSDLADYTDTQY
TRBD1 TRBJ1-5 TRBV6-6 ASKAGGSNQPQH
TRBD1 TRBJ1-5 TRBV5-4 ASSRDRDQPQH
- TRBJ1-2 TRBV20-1 SARVIQLDR
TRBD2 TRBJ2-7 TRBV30 AWSSIAGVYEQY
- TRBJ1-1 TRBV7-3 ASSRGSGTEAF
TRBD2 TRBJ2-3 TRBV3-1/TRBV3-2 ASSHYLAGGLTDTQY
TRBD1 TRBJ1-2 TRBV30 AWSVNRGDYGYT
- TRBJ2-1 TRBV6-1 ASSEQTLNEQF
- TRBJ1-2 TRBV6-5 ASSPTGTSYGYT
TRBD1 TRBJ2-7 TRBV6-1 ASSAQGQGRIYEQY
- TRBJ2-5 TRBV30 AWSVRLTGSETQY
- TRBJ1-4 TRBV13 ASSSGPWTGNEKLF
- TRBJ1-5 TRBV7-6 ASSPSIRAGSNQPQH
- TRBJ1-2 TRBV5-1 ASSFGDNYGYT
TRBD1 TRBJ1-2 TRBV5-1 ASSLGDRDQLLYGYT
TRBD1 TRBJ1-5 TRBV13 ASSFDRGHGNQPQH
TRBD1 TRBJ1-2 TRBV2 ASSSIGQGDGYT
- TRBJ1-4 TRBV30 AWSSPRATNEKLF
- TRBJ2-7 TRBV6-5 ASSYDNRDIYEQY
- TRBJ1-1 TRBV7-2 ASSFSGIPEAF